The entry below gives a single T cell receptor beta chain sequence along with its context. This sample is part of a study of blood T cell repertoires in COVID-19. In the study overall: From the United States, Italy and Spain came samples of acute and convalescent COVID-19. Sample material is recorded as cDNA or gDNA derived from T cells, B-cell-depleted T cells, or PBMCs.

Original data processing: Reference gene primer amplification gave nucleated cell count estimates. Sequenced by immunoSEQ multiplex PCR; TCRdb stores in-frame clones only, minus some. The V and J calls and clone size are taken from that table; D and trimming were inferred from the DNA. The sample includes 21,000 or so clones, over 75% of them seen just once. The clonotype comes from a human donor in a cohort sampled during active COVID-19. Sequences were obtained from peripheral blood.

The CDR3 sequence is CASSTAGQGSYEQYF. The CDR3 DNA reads as TGTGCCAGCAGCACCGCCGGACAGGGGTCGTACGAGCAGTACTTC. The gene calls are TRBV11-2 and TRBJ2-7; 9 bases agree with TRBD1. Germline assignment: CDR1 SGHAT and CDR2 FQNNGV. This CDR3 has 15 residues. The trim removed 5 bases at V and 4 bases at J, leaving 9 bases unmatched.